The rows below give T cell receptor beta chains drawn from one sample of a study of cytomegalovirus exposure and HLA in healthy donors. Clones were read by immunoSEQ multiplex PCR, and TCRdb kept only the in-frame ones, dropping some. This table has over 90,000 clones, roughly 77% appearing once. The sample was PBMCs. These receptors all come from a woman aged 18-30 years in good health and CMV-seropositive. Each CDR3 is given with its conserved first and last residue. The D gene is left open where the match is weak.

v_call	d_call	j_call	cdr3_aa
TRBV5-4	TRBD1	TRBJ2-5	CASSRQGRQETQYF
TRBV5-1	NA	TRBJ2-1	CASSLDSDYNEQFF
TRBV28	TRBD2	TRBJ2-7	CASSLRGGPYEQYF
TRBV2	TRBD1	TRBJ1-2	CASRITGEVHGYTF
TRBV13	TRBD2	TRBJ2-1	CASRIAGGSYNEQFF
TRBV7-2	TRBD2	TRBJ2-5	CASSPSGMQETQYF
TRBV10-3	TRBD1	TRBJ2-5	CAINPGQEETQYF
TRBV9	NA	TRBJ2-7	CASSVAAQGTYEQYF
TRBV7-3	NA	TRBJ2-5	CASSLRGAETQYF
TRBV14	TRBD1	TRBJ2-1	CASSLITGVEQFF
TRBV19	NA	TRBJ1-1	CASNLRPLDTEAFF
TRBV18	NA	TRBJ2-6	CASSPEWDFSSGANVLTF
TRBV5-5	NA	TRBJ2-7	CASSIQGAPREQYF
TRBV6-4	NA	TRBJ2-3	CASSDSAGMGTDTQYF
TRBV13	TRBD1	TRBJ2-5	CASSLGTGKETQYF
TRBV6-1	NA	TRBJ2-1	CANSARLSAYNEQFF
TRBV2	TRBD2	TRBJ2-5	CASSPGLASQETQYF
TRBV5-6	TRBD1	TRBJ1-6	CASSWGTGGSPLHF
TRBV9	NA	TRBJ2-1	CASSVVGADVNPDYNEQFF
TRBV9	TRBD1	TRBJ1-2	CASSVANRGNYGYTF
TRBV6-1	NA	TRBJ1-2	CASSERVSGGRGYTF
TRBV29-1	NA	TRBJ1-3	CSVVVRSGNTIYF
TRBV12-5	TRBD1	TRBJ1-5	CASGLGQGANQPQHF
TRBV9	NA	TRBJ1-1	CASSATGSTEAFF
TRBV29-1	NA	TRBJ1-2	CSVEDRGASTF
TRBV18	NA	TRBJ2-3	CASSPPVTDTQYF
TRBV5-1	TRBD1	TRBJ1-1	CASSSTGAGTEAFF
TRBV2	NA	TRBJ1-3	CASSPRSSSGNTIYF
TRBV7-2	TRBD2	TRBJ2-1	CASSLASGRPYNEQFF
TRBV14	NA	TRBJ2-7	CASSHSLEGWEYF
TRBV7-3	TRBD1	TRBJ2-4	CASSLQGDRASTNIQYF
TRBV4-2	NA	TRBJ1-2	CASSQTTGNYGYTF
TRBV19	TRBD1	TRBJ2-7	CASSTGGYEQYF
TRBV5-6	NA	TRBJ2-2	CASSPGGATGELFF
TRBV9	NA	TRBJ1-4	CASSVGGVEGEKLFF
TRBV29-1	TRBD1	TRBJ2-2	CSACIQRQGWDTGELFF
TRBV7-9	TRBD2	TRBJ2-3	CASSTTSGGDTQYF
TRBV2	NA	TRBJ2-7	CASSYSTGVFSYEQYF